This T cell receptor (beta chain) was observed in a study of blood T cell repertoires in COVID-19. About the research overall: Spain, Italy and the United States supplied samples that represented acute and convalescent COVID-19.

Per germline, CDR1 SGHTA and CDR2 FQGTGA. The CDR3 extends over 13 amino acids. Trimming took off 4 bases at V and 6 bases at J, with 9 bases between the two ends. In the original analysis: From reference gene primer amplification, estimates of nucleated cell counts were derived. The table came from immunoSEQ multiplex PCR; TCRdb's copy has only in-frame clones and leaves some out. V, J and clone size reflect that table, while D and trimming were determined from the DNA. The table has 110,000 or so clones, more than 80% seen once. The TCR was taken from a woman between 40 and 50 years old with acute or convalescent COVID-19. The material sequenced was peripheral blood. The chain carries TRBV7-3 and TRBJ2-2; no definite D call. DNA for the CDR3: TGTGCCAGCAGCTCCCCATTTTCCGGGGAGCTGTTTTTT. As protein: CASSSPFSGELFF. Using reference TRBV7-3 and TRBJ2-2 for the parts outside the CDR3, the full variable domain is GAGVSQTPSNKVTEKGKYVELRCDPISGHTALYWYRQSLGQGPEFLIYFQGTGAADDSGLPNDRFFAVRPEGSVSTLKIQRTERGDSAVYLCASSSPFSGELFFGEGSRLTVL.